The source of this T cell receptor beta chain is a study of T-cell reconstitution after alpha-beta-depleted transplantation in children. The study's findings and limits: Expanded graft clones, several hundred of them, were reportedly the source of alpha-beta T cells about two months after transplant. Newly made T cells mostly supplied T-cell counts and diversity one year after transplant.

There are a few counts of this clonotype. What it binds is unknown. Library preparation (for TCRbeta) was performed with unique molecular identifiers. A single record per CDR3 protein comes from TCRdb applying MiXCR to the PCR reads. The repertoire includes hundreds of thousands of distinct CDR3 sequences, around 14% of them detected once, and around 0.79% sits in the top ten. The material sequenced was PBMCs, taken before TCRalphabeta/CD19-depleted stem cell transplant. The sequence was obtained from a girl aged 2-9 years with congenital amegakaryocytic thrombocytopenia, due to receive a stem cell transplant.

This chain's CDR3 is CASSVLGTGTVETQYF. For the CDR3, the DNA is TGCGCCAGCAGCGTCTTAGGGACAGGAACCGTAGAGACCCAGTACTTC. The chain carries TRBV5-1 and TRBJ2-5, with 8 bases identical to TRBD1. Germline V gives CDR1 SGHRS, CDR2 YFSETQ. The CDR3 extends over 16 amino acids. V was clipped by 4 bases and J by 4 bases; unmatched bases: 12.